The 27 T cell receptor beta chains presented below share a single source sample, sequenced in a study of immune evolution from preneoplasia to lung adenocarcinoma. Some clones are missing from TCRdb's copy, which holds only in-frame ones; the method was immunoSEQ multiplex PCR. The table lists under 11,000 clones, about 78% of them singletons. Sequencing was done on a sample of FFPE minimally invasive lung adenocarcinoma tissue. These receptors all come from a person aged 60-80 years with lung adenocarcinoma.

This chain connects TRBV7-9 to TRBJ1-4; maybe TRBD1 (6 bases). Trimming left V 0 bases short and J 7 bases short, with 9 bases between. Germline loops: CDR1 SEHNR, CDR2 FQNEAQ (reference sequence). CDR3 length: 14 residues. The CDR3 region is CASSLAQGGEKLFF. CDR3 nucleotides: TGTGCCAGCAGCTTAGCACAGGGTGGTGAAAAACTGTTTTTT.

The chain is built from TRBV7-9 and TRBJ2-2, with TRBD1 identical over 7 bases. Trimming took 8 bases from V and 6 from J; bases not matched to a gene: 6. The CDR3 spans 13 residues. CDR1 and CDR2 (germline): SEHNR, FQNEAQ (reference sequence). The CDR3 nucleotides read TGTGCCAGCGGAAATACAGGGGCCGGGGAGCTGTTTTTT. This gives the protein CASGNTGAGELFF. Full variable domain (missing parts from reference TRBV7-9 and TRBJ2-2): DTGVSQNPRHKITKRGQNVTFRCDPISEHNRLYWYRQTLGQGPEFLTYFQNEAQLEKSRLLSDRFSAERPKGSFSTLEIQRTEQGDSAMYLCASGNTGAGELFFGEGSRLTVL.

In this sample, this clone turned up once. This sequence joins TRBV19 and TRBJ2-5; 8 bases are a match to TRBD1. J was trimmed by 5 bases and V by 0 bases; bases with no gene match: 8. Germline-derived CDR1 and CDR2 are LNHDA and SQIVND (reference sequence). CDR3 length: 16 residues. The CDR3 reads CASSIDAGGGLETQYF. CDR3 sequence (DNA): TGTGCCAGTAGTATAGATGCAGGGGGCGGATTGGAGACCCAGTACTTC.

The rearrangement links TRBV9 to TRBJ1-3; D perhaps matches TRBD1 (5 bases). CDR3 length: 15 amino acids. Germline lookup yields CDR1 SGDLS and CDR2 YYNGEE. V gave up 0 bases and J gave up 0 bases, with 7 bases separating them. CDR3 amino acids: CASSVEGISGNTIYF. CDR3 DNA sequence: TGTGCCAGCAGCGTAGAGGGGATCTCTGGAAACACCATATATTTT.

J is TRBJ2-7 and V is TRBV27; TRBD2 is a possible D gene (5 bases). Germline V lookup: CDR1 MNHEY, CDR2 SMNVEV (reference sequence). V lost 0 bases, J lost 3 bases, and 18 bases lay in between. The length of the CDR3 is 17 residues. Here the CDR3 reads CASSLSSGFSSYYEQYF. CDR3 coding DNA: TGTGCCAGCAGTTTATCGAGCGGTTTCAGTTCCTACTACGAGCAGTACTTC.

This clone was observed once. The rearrangement joins TRBV7-9 to TRBJ1-1; the match to TRBD1 covers 11 bases. The V segment lost 4 bases and the J segment 4 bases; nucleotides outside the gene matches: 5. This CDR3 contains 15 residues. Germline assignment: CDR1 SEHNR and CDR2 FQNEAQ (reference sequence). CDR3 sequence (DNA): TGTGCCAGCAGCTGGACAGGGGGCACAGGCACTGAAGCTTTCTTT. Translating gives CASSWTGGTGTEAFF.

This rearrangement joins TRBV12-5 to TRBJ2-3, with TRBD2 identical over 9 bases. V was pared by 5 bases and J by 2 bases, with 8 bases of the junction left unmatched. Germline assignment: CDR1 LGHNT and CDR2 FRNRAP. CDR3 size: 16 residues. This CDR3 reads CASGPTLAGYTDTQYF. CDR3 DNA: TGTGCTAGTGGTCCTACACTAGCGGGCTACACAGATACGCAGTATTTT.

The chain has TRBV28 and TRBJ2-1; 11 bases are shared with TRBD2. The V gene end was trimmed by 7 bases and the J gene end by 5 bases; junction bases not matched to a gene: 7. The CDR3 is 15 amino acids. Germline V gene lookup returns CDR1 MDHEN and CDR2 SYDVKM. The DNA for the CDR3 is TGTGCCAGCATACTAGGGACTAGCGGAAACAATGAGCAGTTCTTC. Residues: CASILGTSGNNEQFF.

This chain joins TRBV6-4 and TRBJ2-3; no firm D call. Between the trimmed V and J ends, which lost 5 bases and 1 base, there was a span of 13 bases. The germline gives CDR1 MRHNA, CDR2 SNTAGT. The length of the CDR3 is 15 residues. This chain's CDR3 is CASSYDVRRTDTQYF. CDR3 nucleotide sequence: TGTGCCAGCAGTTACGACGTCCGACGCACAGATACGCAGTATTTT.

The chain is built from TRBV5-6 and TRBJ2-5, with TRBD1 identical over 7 bases. The germline gives CDR1 SGHDT, CDR2 YYEEEE. V dropped 6 bases and J dropped 5; count of bases not matched to a gene: 10. The CDR3 length is 14 residues. The CDR3 region is CASTSNRGRETQYF. In nucleotides, the CDR3 is TGTGCCAGCACGTCAAACAGGGGAAGGGAGACCCAGTACTTC. The full variable domain, completed using reference TRBV5-6 and TRBJ2-5, is DAGVTQSPTHLIKTRGQQVTLRCSPKSGHDTVSWYQQALGQGPQFIFQYYEEEERQRGNFPDRFSGHQFPNYSSELNVNALLLGDSALYLCASTSNRGRETQYFGPGTRLLVL.

The chain has TRBV11-3 and TRBJ2-7; 9 bases fit TRBD2. Germline CDR1 is SGHNT and CDR2 is YENEEA. Trimming at V came to 10 bases and at J to 7 bases, leaving 23 bases not matched to a gene. CDR3 length: 17 residues. CDR3 sequence reads: CATALAGPHGKRDEQYF. For the CDR3, the DNA is TGTGCCACCGCACTAGCGGGCCCACACGGCAAGAGGGATGAGCAGTACTTC.

This chain joins TRBV30 and TRBJ1-2, with D possibly being TRBD1 (5 bases). The ends were cut back, 1 base at V and 4 bases at J, with 13 bases in the middle. The CDR3 is made up of 14 amino acids. In germline, CDR1 is GTSNPN, CDR2 SVGIG (reference sequence). The chain's CDR3 is CAWSGAGSFYGYTF. The CDR3 nucleotides are TGTGCCTGGAGTGGGGCAGGGAGCTTCTATGGCTACACCTTC.

The rearrangement links TRBV6-5 to TRBJ1-1; a possible D gene is TRBD1 (6 bases). The CDR3 runs to 14 residues. V shed 11 bases and J shed 1 base, with 17 bases lying between them. Germline V CDR1 and CDR2: MNHEY, SVGAGI. The CDR3 DNA reads as TGTGCCTCCCGAGAATCAGGGGCGAACACTGAAGCTTTCTTT. It is translated as CASRESGANTEAFF.

The gene calls are TRBV5-4 and TRBJ2-5, with D unclear. Per the germline V gene, CDR1 is SGHNT and CDR2 is YYREEE (reference sequence). V lost 1 base and J lost 7, with 8 bases in between. The CDR3 runs to 12 residues. The DNA for the CDR3 is TGTGCCAGCAGCTTGTTTCGTGGGACCCAGTACTTC. It specifies CASSLFRGTQYF.

CDR3 nucleotides: TGCGCCAGCAGTCAAGGACAGGGGATAGCCAAAAACATTCAGTACTTC. It encodes CASSQGQGIAKNIQYF. This chain uses TRBV23-1 with TRBJ2-4; TRBD1 matches 9 bases. TRBV23-1 is an open reading frame, and its role is uncertain. The junction had 2 bases not matched to a gene; V was cut back by 2 bases and J by 0 bases. This CDR3 spans 16 amino acids.

This chain connects TRBV5-1 to TRBJ2-1, with D perhaps matching TRBD1 or TRBD2 (7 bases each). CDR3 size: 18 residues. The V gene's germline CDR1 is SGHRS and CDR2 YFSETQ. V lost 1 base and J lost 0, with 17 bases in between. As DNA, the CDR3 is TGCGCCAGCAGCTTGTCAGGGGGGGCCCCTAGCTCCTACAATGAGCAGTTCTTC. As protein: CASSLSGGAPSSYNEQFF.

The chain carries TRBV7-2 and TRBJ1-6; D might be TRBD1 (6 bases). Germline CDR1 SGHTA, CDR2 FQGNSA. CDR3 length: 15 amino acids. The V end was cut by 1 base, the J end by 5 bases, with 9 bases between. The CDR3 DNA is TGTGCCAGCAGCTTAGATAACAGGGATAATTCACCCCTCCACTTT. It specifies CASSLDNRDNSPLHF.

This clone was recorded only once. Here the CDR3 reads CASSLWYKTGETGGTYNEQFF. The CDR3 DNA is TGTGCCAGCAGTTTATGGTACAAGACAGGGGAGACGGGAGGTACCTACAATGAGCAGTTCTTC. This chain uses TRBV28 with TRBJ2-1; perhaps TRBD1 as D (8 bases). CDR3 length: 21 residues. Trimming took 0 bases from V and 2 from J, leaving 26 bases between them. Per the germline V gene, CDR1 is MDHEN and CDR2 is SYDVKM.

V gene TRBV30 combines with J gene TRBJ1-5; 8 bases match TRBD1. The CDR3 sequence is 14 residues long. CDR1 is GTSNPN, CDR2 SVGIG, per germline (reference sequence). Trimming cost V 2 bases and J 2 bases; bases outside gene matches: 2. In DNA, the CDR3 is TGTGCCTGGAGTTCGGACAGGGGCAATCAGCCCCAGCATTTT. It codes for CAWSSDRGNQPQHF.

The chain has TRBV5-4 and TRBJ1-2; TRBD1 might be the D (5 bases). Germline V gene data show CDR1 as SGHNT and CDR2 as YYREEE (reference sequence). The CDR3 has 14 residues. Trimming stripped 0 bases from V and 4 bases from J, with 10 bases between. CDR3: CASSLGFRAYGYTF. The CDR3 coding sequence is TGTGCCAGCAGCTTGGGGTTCAGGGCCTATGGCTACACCTTC.

This chain uses TRBV19 with TRBJ1-5; D unclear. Looked up from germline, CDR1 is LNHDA and CDR2 is SQIVND (reference sequence). The length of the CDR3 is 16 residues. V lost 3 bases to trimming and J lost 7 bases, with 19 bases between them. Written as DNA, the CDR3 is TGTGCCAGTAGTATCTCGGTTAGTAGGACGGAGCAGCCCCAGCATTTT. It specifies CASSISVSRTEQPQHF.

The chain joins TRBV4-1 to TRBJ1-5; D perhaps matches TRBD1 (6 bases). Trimming took off 4 bases at V and 7 bases at J, with 17 bases between the two ends. There are 15 residues in the CDR3. Germline V gene data show CDR1 as MGHRA and CDR2 as YSYEKL. CDR3 in DNA: TGCGCCAGCAGCCGAACGGACAGCCAAGGGCAGCCCCAGCATTTT. This sequence encodes CASSRTDSQGQPQHF.

The rearrangement joins TRBV28 to TRBJ1-1; unclear D gene. V gave up 3 bases and J gave up 2 bases, with 10 bases separating them. This CDR3 is built from 14 residues. Germline-derived CDR1 and CDR2 are MDHEN and SYDVKM. CDR3 region: CASSLVIENTEAFF. The DNA for the CDR3 is TGTGCCAGCAGTTTGGTGATTGAAAACACTGAAGCTTTCTTT.

A single count supports this clone. This chain uses TRBV5-6 with TRBJ1-3; TRBD1 matches at 9 bases. The CDR3 has 15 residues. V shed 4 bases and J 2 bases; nucleotides not matched to a gene: 4. Germline assignment: CDR1 SGHDT and CDR2 YYEEEE. CDR3 protein: CASSTRQGAGNTIYF. The CDR3 DNA sequence: TGTGCCAGCAGCACGCGACAGGGGGCTGGAAACACCATATATTTT.

This clone appeared a few times. V usage is TRBV4-2 and J usage is TRBJ1-6, with TRBD1 matching 8 bases. Germline CDR1 is LGHNA and CDR2 is YNFKEQ. CDR3 length: 17 residues. Trimming at V came to 2 bases and at J to 9 bases, leaving 12 bases not matched to a gene. The DNA of the CDR3 is TGTGCCAGCAGCCAAAGGGGGGAGGACAGGGTCCCTTCACCCCTCCACTTT. It is translated as CASSQRGEDRVPSPLHF.

This chain joins TRBV7-2 and TRBJ1-3; D gene unclear. Germline values: CDR1 SGHTA, CDR2 FQGNSA. This CDR3 comprises 16 residues. Trimming cost V 1 base and J 0 bases, with 10 bases left between them. CDR3 bases: TGTGCCAGCAGCTTAGTCGGAGCACTCTCTGGAAACACCATATATTTT. It specifies CASSLVGALSGNTIYF.

This clone appeared a single time. The J gene is TRBJ2-7, the V gene TRBV7-8, with 9 positions matching TRBD1. V lost 5 bases, J lost 2 bases, and 7 bases stayed unmatched. The CDR3 covers 15 residues. Germline V gene data show CDR1 as SGHVS and CDR2 as FQNEAQ. CDR3 sequence reads: CASSIVGQGTYEQYF. The DNA of the CDR3 is TGTGCCAGCAGCATAGTGGGACAGGGAACCTACGAGCAGTACTTC.